This T cell receptor beta chain is from a study of identifying expanded T cells in peripheral blood. Using immunoSEQ multiplex PCR, the repertoire was profiled, and TCRdb retains in-frame clones only, with some absent. This sample yields 50,000 to 60,000 clones, of which over 80% are seen a single time; about 15% belongs to the top ten. The CDR3 covers 14 residues. CDR1 and CDR2 from the germline V gene are MNHNS and SASEGT. V shed 0 bases and J shed 7 bases, with 11 bases lying between them. V and J are TRBV6-1 and TRBJ2-3; D remains unclear. The clonotype comes from a person aged 18 to 70 in good health. Source material: blood. CDR3: CASSEALKVYTQYF. The CDR3 nucleotides read TGTGCCAGCAGTGAAGCGCTTAAGGTGTATACGCAGTATTTT.